This T cell receptor (beta chain) is from a study of T cells after yellow fever vaccination. Study findings and constraints: It was a small share of clonotypes that appeared in both CD4 and CD8 compartments. Most clones from primary vaccination resurfaced after the booster (around 95% CD4, over 85% CD8). On re-exposure, the response was weaker but peaked faster, at day 5 versus 15.

Concerning this clonotype itself: What it binds is not known.

This CDR3 spans 15 amino acids. The germline V gene has CDR1 LGHNA and CDR2 YSLEER. Trimming pared 4 bases from V and 7 bases from J, leaving 14 bases between. From the 5' RACE reads, TCRdb called clonotypes with MiXCR, one entry per CDR3 protein. The sample gives some 320,000 distinct CDR3 sequences, approximately 8% of which show up once; approximately 3.5% is in the top ten. The sequence was collected from a man younger than 30 who received the YFV17D yellow fever vaccine. The starting material was CD4+ T cells sorted from PBMCs, obtained 5 days after the yellow fever booster vaccination. V is TRBV4-3 and J is TRBJ1-6; D not resolved. CDR3 bases: TGCGCCAGCAGCCCGGTTTGGGTCGCCAATTCACCCCTCCACTTT. This sequence encodes CASSPVWVANSPLHF.